This T cell receptor (beta chain) was observed in a study of T cell responses to AZD1222 COVID-19 vaccine. General study results and limits: After the peak T cell response, and only then, were repertoires sampled. Nearly half of unique spike-specific TCRs reportedly avoided B.1.351 and B.1.1.7 mutated regions.

With 6 bases clipped from V and 7 bases from J, the junction kept 5 bases outside the gene matches. CDR3 length equals 13 residues. Germline CDR1 is MDHEN and CDR2 is SYDVKM. Assay used: immunoSEQ multiplex PCR; TCRdb lists only in-frame clones, some missing. Among some 110,000 clones listed, roughly 80% were seen once. Comments on this clone: Its antigen is not identified.

Material: peripheral blood, obtained on day 0 of AZD1222 vaccination. This receptor was obtained from an adult in good health. V and J are TRBV28 and TRBJ1-2; TRBD1 matches 10 bases. The CDR3 here is CASRRTGGAGYTF. As DNA, the CDR3 is TGTGCCAGCAGGAGGACAGGGGGGGCTGGCTACACCTTC.